This entry describes one T cell receptor (beta chain). This record comes from a study of blood T cell repertoires in COVID-19. Overall study context: From the United States, Italy and Spain came samples of acute and convalescent COVID-19.

Profiling relied on immunoSEQ multiplex PCR, and the TCRdb table lists in-frame clones only, not all of them. The sample comprises roughly 150,000 clones, 75% to 85% of which are singletons, and 8.1% rests with the top ten. The CDR3 is made up of 12 amino acids. Trimming removed 6 bases from V and 6 bases from J, with 9 bases in between. Germline CDR1 is MNHEY and CDR2 is SVGAGI. Seattle patients were enrolled while actively infected and followed longitudinally. Sequences were obtained from peripheral blood. This sequence originates from a woman in her sixties or seventies with COVID-19, enrolled during active disease. The V and J genes are TRBV6-5 and TRBJ2-4; D is possibly TRBD2 (5 bases). The CDR3 is CASRDLLNIQYF. CDR3 DNA sequence: TGTGCCAGCAGGGACTTACTAAACATTCAGTACTTC.